This TCR beta chain is drawn from a study of shared clonotypes between healthy human individuals. In germline, CDR1 is MGHDK, CDR2 SYGVNS. This CDR3 contains 14 residues. Between the trimmed V and J ends, which lost 4 bases and 4 bases, there was a span of 13 bases. In the naive CD8 group, cells lacked CD45RO and were positively selected for CCR7, so terminally differentiated effector memory CD45RA+ cells were left out. TCRdb's copy holds only in-frame clones and misses some; the assay was immunoSEQ multiplex PCR. Here the sample spans hundreds of thousands of clones, 98% being singletons. The sequenced sample consisted of naive CD8+ T cells sorted from blood. This TCR derives from a man younger than 40 in good health. This sequence joins TRBV25-1 and TRBJ2-5; no clear D. The CDR3 region is CASSAYQGRETQYF. DNA of the CDR3: TGTGCCAGCAGTGCCTATCAAGGACGAGAGACCCAGTACTTC.